A selection of T cell receptor beta chains follows, all from one sample in a study of early T cells in non-severe SARS-CoV-2 infection. One entry per CDR3 protein, called by TCRdb with MiXCR from the 5' RACE reads. The sample carries approximately 60,000 distinct CDR3 sequences, roughly an eighth recorded once. Sequencing used whole blood. The source is an adult who was a healthcare worker with PCR-confirmed SARS-CoV-2 infection or an uninfected control (not recorded which). Each CDR3 is given with its conserved first and last residue. D genes are given only for firm matches. Some rows have no size entry. The others give once, few or many, or a class for an expanded clone.

j_call d_call v_call clone_size cdr3_nt cdr3_aa
TRBJ2-7 TRBD1 TRBV12-5 - TGTGCTAGTGGTTTCGGACAGGGGGCTCACTACGAGCAGTACTTC CASGFGQGAHYEQYF
TRBJ2-2 - TRBV7-9 few TGTGCCAGCAGCTCCCCTAGGGGACGGAACACCGGGGAGCTGTTTTTT CASSSPRGRNTGELFF
TRBJ2-6 - TRBV10-3 - TGTGCCATCAGTGAGACAGACTCTGGGGCCAACGTCCTGACTTTC CAISETDSGANVLTF
TRBJ2-1 - TRBV7-2 many TGTGCCAGCAGCAGCTACAGGGATAGTGAGCAGTTCTTC CASSSYRDSEQFF
TRBJ2-1 TRBD2 TRBV12-3/TRBV12-4 many TGTGCCAGCAGGCCAGCGGGGGGGCAACACAATGAGCAGTTCTTC CASRPAGGQHNEQFF
TRBJ2-1 TRBD1 TRBV7-9 few TGTGCCAGCAGCTACCCCAGGGACAGGGGATACAATGAGCAGTTCTTC CASSYPRDRGYNEQFF
TRBJ1-2 - TRBV12-3/TRBV12-4 - TGTGCCAGCAGTTCGCAGGGAAGGGGATTCTATGGCTACACCTTC CASSSQGRGFYGYTF
TRBJ2-5 - TRBV6-6 - TGTGCCAGCAGTTATCCGACAGACCAAGAGACCCAGTACTTC CASSYPTDQETQYF
TRBJ1-5 - TRBV7-2 many TGTGCCAGCAAACCGATGGCAGGGGGCAATCAGCCCCAGCATTTT CASKPMAGGNQPQHF
TRBJ2-5 - TRBV9 few TGTGCCAGCAGCGTAACTAGTTTACAAGAGACCCAGTACTTC CASSVTSLQETQYF
TRBJ2-2 TRBD1 TRBV7-8 many TGTGCCAGCAGCACGGGACAGCAAAGCGGGGAGCTGTTTTTT CASSTGQQSGELFF